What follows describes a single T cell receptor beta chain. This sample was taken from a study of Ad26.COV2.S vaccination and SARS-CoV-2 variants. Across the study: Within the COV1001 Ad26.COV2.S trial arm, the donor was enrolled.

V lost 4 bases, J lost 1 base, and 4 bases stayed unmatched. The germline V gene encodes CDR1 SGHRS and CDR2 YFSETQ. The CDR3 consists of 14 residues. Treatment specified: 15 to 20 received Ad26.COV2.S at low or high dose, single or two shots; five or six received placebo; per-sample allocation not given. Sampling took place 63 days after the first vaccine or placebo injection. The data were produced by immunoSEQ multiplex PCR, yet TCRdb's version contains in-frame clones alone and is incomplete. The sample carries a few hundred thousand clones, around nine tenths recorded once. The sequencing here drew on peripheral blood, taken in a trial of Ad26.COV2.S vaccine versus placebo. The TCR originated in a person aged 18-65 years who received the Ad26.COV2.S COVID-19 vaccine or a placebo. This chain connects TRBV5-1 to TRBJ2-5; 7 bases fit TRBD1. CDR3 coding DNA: TGCGCCAGCAGCACCCGGACAGGCCAAGAGACCCAGTACTTC. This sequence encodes CASSTRTGQETQYF.